One and the same sample provided the 7 T cell receptor beta chains below, sequenced in a study of Ad26.COV2.S vaccination and SARS-CoV-2 variants. Method: immunoSEQ multiplex PCR; TCRdb's copy keeps in-frame clones and lacks some. This table has some 500,000 clones, roughly 89% appearing once. The treatment here: 15 to 20 received Ad26.COV2.S at low or high dose, single or two shots; 5 received placebo; per-sample allocation not given. At day 63 after the first vaccine or placebo injection, samples were drawn. Here the sequenced sample was peripheral blood, taken in a trial of Ad26.COV2.S vaccine versus placebo. These receptors all come from a person between 18 and 65 years old who received the Ad26.COV2.S COVID-19 vaccine or a placebo.

The rearrangement joins TRBV24-1 to TRBJ2-3; either TRBD1 or TRBD2 may fit D (5 bases each). V shed 3 bases and J shed 5 bases, with 17 bases lying between them. The CDR3 runs to 16 residues. Germline values: CDR1 KGHDR, CDR2 SFDVKD. CDR3 protein: CATSDERGFRRDTQYF. CDR3 nucleotides: TGTGCCACCAGTGATGAGAGGGGCTTCCGGCGAGATACGCAGTATTTT.

The chain has TRBV19 and TRBJ2-1; the match to TRBD2 covers 11 bases. V shed 4 bases, J shed 7 bases, and the junction held 9 bases outside the gene matches. Germline assignment: CDR1 LNHDA and CDR2 SQIVND (reference sequence). There are 16 residues in the CDR3. As DNA, the CDR3 is TGTGCCAGTAGTAGAACCCCCAGACTAGCGGGGAATGAGCAGTTCTTC. Its translation: CASSRTPRLAGNEQFF.

The chain has TRBV15 and TRBJ2-3; no definite D call. Deletions cut 4 bases from V and 14 bases from J, with 16 bases between. The CDR3 contains 12 residues. The V gene's germline CDR1 is LNHNV and CDR2 YYDKDF (reference sequence). CDR3 region: CATSNPPSFGYF. The CDR3 DNA reads as TGTGCCACCAGCAATCCTCCCTCCTTCGGGTATTTT. The complete variable domain, with remaining parts taken from reference TRBV15 and TRBJ2-3, reads DAMVIQNPRYQVTQFGKPVTLSCSQTLNHNVMYWYQQKSSQAPKLLFHYYDKDFNNEADTPDNFQSRRPNTSFCFLDIRSPGLGDTAMYLCATSNPPSFGYFGPGTRLTVL.

This clone was recorded once. The V gene is TRBV27, the J gene TRBJ2-2; D uncertain. CDR3 size: 14 residues. CDR1 and CDR2 from the germline V gene are MNHEY and SMNVEV (reference sequence). V dropped 5 bases and J dropped 1 base, with 8 bases sitting between them. The CDR3: CASSPLMNTGELFF. The DNA for the CDR3 is TGTGCCAGCAGTCCTCTCATGAACACCGGGGAGCTGTTTTTT.

This chain uses TRBV11-3 with TRBJ2-7; D remains unclear. CDR3 size: 15 residues. With 5 bases removed from V and 0 bases from J, the gap between germline ends came to 14 bases. Germline V lookup: CDR1 SGHNT, CDR2 YENEEA. The CDR3 nucleotides are TGTGCCAGCAGCCAAGGAGCTCATGACTCCTACGAGCAGTACGTC. It codes for CASSQGAHDSYEQYV.

This chain uses TRBV7-6 with TRBJ2-7, with 9 positions matching TRBD1. V shed 5 bases, J shed 6 bases, and the junction held 11 bases outside the gene matches. Germline V gene data show CDR1 as SGHVS and CDR2 as FNYEAQ. CDR3 size: 15 residues. The CDR3 spells CASSPGTGSLTEQYF. The DNA for the CDR3 is TGTGCCAGCAGCCCGGGGACAGGGTCCCTCACCGAGCAGTACTTC.

This sequence joins TRBV5-1 and TRBJ2-2; D may be TRBD1 or TRBD2 (6 bases each). This CDR3 region has 16 residues. From germline, CDR1 is SGHRS and CDR2 YFSETQ. Trimming took 0 bases from V and 4 from J, leaving 13 bases between them. The CDR3 nucleotides are TGCGCCAGCAGCTTGGCCTATCGGGGGCCCACCGGGGAGCTGTTTTTT. It codes for CASSLAYRGPTGELFF.